This T cell receptor (beta chain) stems from a study of shared clonotypes between healthy human individuals. Study in general: Each donor had three CD4 naive, three CD4 memory, two CD8 naive and one CD8 memory plate. Findings and caveats of the study: What rarefaction showed was incomplete sorted-subset sequencing despite large depth. Non-shared clonotypes showed lower generation probabilities than clonotypes common to all four donors.

The naive CD8 subset, CD45RO-negative cells positively selected for CCR7, excluded terminally differentiated effector memory CD45RA+ cells. The V gene's germline CDR1 is SNHLY and CDR2 FYNNEI. V shed 7 bases and J 2 bases; nucleotides not matched to a gene: 16. The CDR3 consists of 17 residues. Assay: immunoSEQ multiplex PCR; the TCRdb copy retains only in-frame clones and omits some. The data show about 2,100,000 clones, roughly 91% seen once. In regard to this clone: Its antigen is unidentified.

The chain employs TRBV2 and TRBJ2-7, with 8 bases aligning to TRBD2. The TCR originated in a man between 18 and 29 years old in good health. Some clones in this sample may be carry-over from other donors' samples. Material: naive CD8+ T cells from PBMCs. The CDR3 region has the DNA TGTGCCAGCATTAATCCCTTAGCGGGACCCTTAGCCTACGAGCAGTACTTC. It is translated as CASINPLAGPLAYEQYF.